What follows describes a single T cell receptor beta chain. This sample was taken from a study of identical twins. V lost 7 bases and J 0 bases, leaving 13 bases between the germline ends. Germline values: CDR1 ENHRY, CDR2 SYGVKD. The CDR3 sequence is 14 residues long. MiXCR, run by TCRdb on the 5' RACE reads, gives a single entry per CDR3 protein. The table has roughly 490,000 distinct CDR3 sequences, roughly an eighth seen once; the top ten hold approximately 0.98%. This sample also appeared in a second study, on yellow fever vaccine responses in identical twins.

The rearrangement links TRBV10-3 to TRBJ2-7, with D perhaps matching TRBD2 (5 bases). The sequence came from a woman between 18 and 29 years old in good health. The sample consisted of CD4+ T cells sorted from blood. Here the CDR3 DNA reads TGTGCCATCACCAAAAACCGGGACTCCTACGAGCAGTACTTC. Translated: CAITKNRDSYEQYF.